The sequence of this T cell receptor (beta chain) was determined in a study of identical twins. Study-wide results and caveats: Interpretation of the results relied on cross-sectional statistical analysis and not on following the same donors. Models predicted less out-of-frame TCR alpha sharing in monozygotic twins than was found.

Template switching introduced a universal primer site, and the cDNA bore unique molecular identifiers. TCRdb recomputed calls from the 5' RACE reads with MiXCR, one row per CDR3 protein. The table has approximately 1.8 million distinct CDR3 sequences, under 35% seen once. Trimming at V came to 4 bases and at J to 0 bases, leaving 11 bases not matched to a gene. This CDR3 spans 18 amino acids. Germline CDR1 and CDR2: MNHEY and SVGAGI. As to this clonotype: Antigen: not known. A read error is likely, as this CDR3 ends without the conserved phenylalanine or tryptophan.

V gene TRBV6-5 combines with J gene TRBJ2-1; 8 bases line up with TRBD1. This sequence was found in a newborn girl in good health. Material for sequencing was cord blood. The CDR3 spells CASSLRQTGEGSYNEQFV. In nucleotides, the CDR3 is TGTGCCAGCAGTTTACGCCAGACAGGGGAAGGCTCCTACAATGAGCAGTTCGTC.